These 20 T cell receptor beta chains came from one sample sequenced in a study of T cell repertoires in ileal Crohn's disease (dated by TCRdb to between 2019 and 2020). To prepare the library, the immunoSEQ multiplex PCR assay was applied. TCRdb obtained this table from immuneACCESS and retained in-frame rearrangements with V and J assigned. These tables miss some clones; where compared with another copy, unresolved V genes account for less than half of the shortfall, and the remainder is unexplained. The sample table records about 10,000 clones; approximately 79% of these occur just once. 19% of the sample goes to the ten largest clones. The time point label here, explained by the study, means: neoterminal ileum biopsy at postoperative endoscopy, about 6 months after surgery. Sequencing input: ileal tissue. These receptors all stem from an adult with Crohn's disease.

This clone showed up just once. This chain links TRBV7-3 with TRBJ2-3, with 10 bases that match TRBD2. V trimming: 5 bases; J trimming: 6 bases; junction bases outside the gene matches: 5. This CDR3 contains 14 residues. Germline CDR1 reads SGHTA; CDR2 reads FQGTGA. Here the CDR3 reads CASSPAGGRDTQYF. The CDR3 DNA follows: TGTGCCAGCAGCCCAGCGGGGGGGAGGGATACGCAGTATTTT.

J is TRBJ2-1 and V is TRBV7-9, with 12 bases fitting TRBD2. With V trimmed by 5 bases and J by 5 bases, 4 bases remained unmatched. CDR3 length: 15 residues. CDR1 is SEHNR, CDR2 FQNEAQ, per germline (reference sequence). In DNA, the CDR3 is TGTGCCAGCAGCGTCGGACTAGCGGGAAACAATGAGCAGTTCTTC. Translation: CASSVGLAGNNEQFF. Together with reference TRBV7-9 and TRBJ2-1, the CDR3 gives the full variable domain: DTGVSQNPRHKITKRGQNVTFRCDPISEHNRLYWYRQTLGQGPEFLTYFQNEAQLEKSRLLSDRFSAERPKGSFSTLEIQRTEQGDSAMYLCASSVGLAGNNEQFFGPGTRLTVL.

This clone was seen a single time. CDR3 sequence: CASSQGLAGVRTGELFF. Written as DNA, the CDR3 is TGTGCCAGCAGTCAGGGACTAGCGGGCGTGAGGACCGGGGAGCTGTTTTTT. This chain links TRBV5-4 with TRBJ2-2, with 12 bases aligning to TRBD2. There are 17 residues in the CDR3. V trimming: 5 bases; J trimming: 5 bases; junction bases outside the gene matches: 10. Germline loops: CDR1 SGHNT, CDR2 YYREEE (reference sequence).

The CDR3 DNA reads TGTGCCAGCAGTTTTAGACTAGCGGGGGAGACCCAGTACTTC. It codes for CASSFRLAGETQYF. V gene TRBV27 combines with J gene TRBJ2-5, with 11 bases identical to TRBD2. The trim removed 3 bases at V and 5 bases at J, leaving 2 bases unmatched. Per germline, CDR1 MNHEY and CDR2 SMNVEV (reference sequence). The CDR3 runs to 14 residues.

The chain recombines TRBV5-1 with TRBJ2-5; TRBD2 might be the D (5 bases). V was shortened by 7 bases and J by 7 bases, with 26 bases between the two germline ends. The germline V gene has CDR1 SGHRS and CDR2 YFSETQ. The CDR3 contains 16 residues. The CDR3, as DNA: TGCGCCAGCTCGCCGGAGGCCCGGCTGGACGGAGGGACCCAGTACTTC. It specifies CASSPEARLDGGTQYF.

DNA for the CDR3: TGTGCCAGCAGTTTAAGATCCGCAGGCCTGGCCAATGAGCAGTTCTTC. Translating gives CASSLRSAGLANEQFF. The chain joins TRBV27 to TRBJ2-1; D gene ambiguous. With 2 bases removed from V and 6 bases from J, the gap between germline ends came to 17 bases. CDR3 size: 16 residues. Germline values: CDR1 MNHEY, CDR2 SMNVEV (reference sequence).

This chain joins TRBV5-1 and TRBJ1-4, with 9 nucleotides matching TRBD1. Per germline, CDR1 SGHRS and CDR2 YFSETQ. Trimming at V came to 4 bases and at J to 5 bases, leaving 6 bases not matched to a gene. The CDR3 totals 15 residues. CDR3 sequence reads: CASSPQGAPNEKLFF. In DNA, the CDR3 is TGCGCCAGCAGCCCACAGGGGGCCCCGAATGAAAAACTGTTTTTT.

The chain is built from TRBV10-3 and TRBJ2-5; weak D call: TRBD1 (5 bases). CDR1 and CDR2 (germline): ENHRY, SYGVKD. Trimming left V 2 bases short and J 5 bases short, with 12 bases between. The CDR3 runs to 14 residues. Written as DNA, the CDR3 is TGTGCCATCAGTGAGCTAGGGGCTGGCGAGACCCAGTACTTC. Translated: CAISELGAGETQYF.

This clone has more than one count but fewer than ten. The V call is TRBV9, the J call TRBJ1-2; D may be TRBD1 (5 bases). The V and J ends lost 0 bases and 7 bases respectively, with 16 bases between them. The V gene's germline CDR1 is SGDLS and CDR2 YYNGEE. The CDR3 extends over 15 amino acids. CDR3 sequence reads: CASSVGPTWGGGYTF. DNA of the CDR3: TGTGCCAGCAGCGTAGGCCCGACCTGGGGGGGTGGCTACACCTTC. Based on the CDR3 plus reference TRBV9 and TRBJ1-2, the full variable domain is DSGVTQTPKHLITATGQRVTLRCSPRSGDLSVYWYQQSLDQGLQFLIQYYNGEERAKGNILERFSAQQFPDLHSELNLSSLELGDSALYFCASSVGPTWGGGYTFGSGTRLTVV.

The chain recombines TRBV25-1 with TRBJ2-1, with TRBD2 identical over 11 bases. The CDR3 sequence is 18 residues long. Germline-derived CDR1 and CDR2 are MGHDK and SYGVNS. J lost 5 bases, V lost 1 base, and 10 bases had no gene match. The CDR3 protein is CASSESPPLAGGHNEQFF. CDR3 nucleotides: TGTGCCAGCAGTGAATCCCCTCCCCTAGCGGGGGGTCACAATGAGCAGTTCTTC.

CDR3 nucleotides: TGTGCCAGCAGCCTCGGGACAGCTTCCTACGAGCAGTACTTC. Its protein product is CASSLGTASYEQYF. The chain joins TRBV5-5 to TRBJ2-7; 7 nucleotides agree with TRBD1. The CDR3 sequence is 14 residues long. With 4 bases clipped from V and 1 base from J, the junction kept 5 bases outside the gene matches. Germline CDR1 reads SGHKS; CDR2 reads YYEKEE (reference sequence). Complete variable domain (other parts from reference TRBV5-5 and TRBJ2-7): DAGVTQSPTHLIKTRGQQVTLRCSPISGHKSVSWYQQVLGQGPQFIFQYYEKEERGRGNFPDRFSARQFPNYSSELNVNALLLGDSALYLCASSLGTASYEQYFGPGTRLTVT.

The gene calls are TRBV15 and TRBJ1-2; D not resolved. V lost 0 bases and J 2 bases, leaving 7 bases between the germline ends. The CDR3 covers 14 residues. CDR1 LNHNV and CDR2 YYDKDF come from the germline V gene (reference sequence). CDR3 in DNA: TGTGCCACCAGCAGAGATCGACAAAACTATGGCTACACCTTC. The encoded protein is CATSRDRQNYGYTF.

This chain joins TRBV7-2 and TRBJ1-4; 10 positions match TRBD1. The germline gives CDR1 SGHTA, CDR2 FQGNSA. V shed 1 base, J shed 8 bases, and the junction held 4 bases outside the gene matches. This CDR3 is built from 15 residues. The CDR3 region has the DNA TGTGCCAGCAGCTTAGATGGGACAGGGGTGGAAAAACTGTTTTTT. This encodes CASSLDGTGVEKLFF.

The sample holds a few counts of this clone. The chain couples TRBV4-2 to TRBJ1-4; 7 nucleotides align to TRBD1. Germline V gene data show CDR1 as LGHNA and CDR2 as YNFKEQ. The CDR3 contains 15 residues. V was clipped by 0 bases and J by 7 bases; unmatched bases: 5. This CDR3 is CASSQEAGGSEKLFF. The DNA of the CDR3 is TGTGCCAGCAGCCAAGAGGCAGGGGGGAGTGAAAAACTGTTTTTT.

The rearrangement joins TRBV6-6 to TRBJ2-7, with D possibly being TRBD1 (6 bases). This CDR3 has 12 residues. Trimming stripped 6 bases from V and 6 bases from J, with 12 bases between. Germline assignment: CDR1 MNHNY and CDR2 SVGAGI (reference sequence). CDR3 sequence: CASRVTGSEQYF. The CDR3 nucleotides are TGTGCCAGCAGAGTCACAGGGAGCGAGCAGTACTTC.

The chain employs TRBV7-2 and TRBJ2-5; TRBD2 might be the D (7 bases). Trimming left V 0 bases short and J 1 base short, with 12 bases between. Germline lookup yields CDR1 SGHTA and CDR2 FQGNSA. The CDR3 runs 16 residues. The CDR3: CASSLARGGSQETQYF. CDR3 coding DNA: TGTGCCAGCAGCTTAGCGAGGGGGGGGTCCCAAGAGACCCAGTACTTC.

The rearrangement uses TRBV5-5 and TRBJ2-7; 8 bases fit TRBD2. Germline loops: CDR1 SGHKS, CDR2 YYEKEE (reference sequence). This CDR3 region has 14 residues. The V segment lost 5 bases and the J segment 2 bases; nucleotides outside the gene matches: 6. In DNA, the CDR3 is TGTGCCAGCAGTCGGGGGGGGTTCGCCTACGAGCAGTACTTC. Translating gives CASSRGGFAYEQYF.

The chain is built from TRBV9 and TRBJ1-1; TRBD1 agrees at 8 bases. Germline V gene lookup returns CDR1 SGDLS and CDR2 YYNGEE. This CDR3 comprises 17 residues. Germline trimming cut 3 bases from V and 0 bases from J; bases unmatched to any gene: 10. The CDR3 here is CASSANPGQVLNTEAFF. CDR3 nucleotides: TGTGCCAGCAGCGCAAACCCGGGACAGGTTTTGAACACTGAAGCTTTCTTT. Looking up the rest from reference TRBV9 and TRBJ1-1 gives the full variable domain: DSGVTQTPKHLITATGQRVTLRCSPRSGDLSVYWYQQSLDQGLQFLIQYYNGEERAKGNILERFSAQQFPDLHSELNLSSLELGDSALYFCASSANPGQVLNTEAFFGQGTRLTVV.

The rearrangement uses TRBV7-2 and TRBJ2-7, with a tentative D call TRBD2 (5 bases). V shed 8 bases and J shed 1 base, with 9 bases lying between them. The germline V gene encodes CDR1 SGHTA and CDR2 FQGNSA. This CDR3 is 12 amino acids long. The CDR3 reads CASGEPSYEQYF. CDR3 nucleotide sequence: TGTGCCAGCGGGGAGCCTTCCTACGAGCAGTACTTC.

The chain has TRBV2 and TRBJ2-7; D remains ambiguous. Trimming shortened V by 8 bases and J by 5 bases, and 7 bases separated the two germline ends. CDR1 and CDR2 (germline): SNHLY, FYNNEI. The CDR3 totals 10 residues. CDR3 DNA: TGTGCCAGCGGCCGCAACGAGCAGTACTTC. Translated: CASGRNEQYF.